This entry lists 10 T cell receptor beta chains sequenced from one sample in a study of T cells after yellow fever vaccination. A single record per CDR3 protein comes from TCRdb applying MiXCR to the 5' RACE reads. The table records roughly 310,000 distinct CDR3 sequences, roughly 4% of them present only once. The material was PBMCs, obtained on the day of the yellow fever booster vaccination. The receptor set was obtained from a man younger than 35 who received the YFV17D yellow fever vaccine.

This clonotype was detected many times. The rearrangement uses TRBV4-1 and TRBJ2-6; D is undetermined. This CDR3 region has 14 residues. Per the germline V gene, CDR1 is MGHRA and CDR2 is YSYEKL. The V and J ends lost 8 bases and 4 bases respectively, with 12 bases between them. CDR3 sequence: CASAEVTGANVLTF. CDR3 nucleotide sequence: TGCGCCAGCGCCGAGGTTACCGGGGCCAACGTCCTGACTTTC.

In its sample, this clonotype was seen a few times. In DNA form, the CDR3 reads TGCGCCAGCAGCCCACGACAGGGGGCAGGAACCTATAATTCACCCCTCCACTTT. Translated: CASSPRQGAGTYNSPLHF. The rearrangement joins TRBV4-3 to TRBJ1-6, with 10 bases matching TRBD1. This CDR3 comprises 18 residues. J gave up 2 bases and V 4 bases, and 8 bases lay outside the gene matches. In germline, CDR1 is LGHNA, CDR2 YSLEER.

This clonotype was observed many times. The rearrangement joins TRBV18 to TRBJ2-7; tentatively, D is TRBD2 (7 bases). This CDR3 region has 12 residues. Germline V gene data show CDR1 as KGHSH and CDR2 as LQKENI. The germline V and J ends were trimmed by 8 bases and 5 bases, with 13 bases remaining between them. In DNA, the CDR3 is TGTGCCAGCCCCGGGGGGCGCGACGAGCAGTACTTC. Its translation is CASPGGRDEQYF.

The rearrangement links TRBV5-6 to TRBJ1-1, with D perhaps TRBD1 (5 bases). Germline V gene data show CDR1 as SGHDT and CDR2 as YYEEEE. CDR3 length: 13 residues. V was shortened by 7 bases and J by 7 bases, with 17 bases between the two germline ends. The CDR3 DNA is TGTGCCAGCCGATCGCAGGGCCTCCTTGAAGCTTTCTTT. Translating gives CASRSQGLLEAFF.

The chain couples TRBV5-1 to TRBJ2-2; no definite D call. The V gene's germline CDR1 is SGHRS and CDR2 YFSETQ. The V end was cut by 4 bases, the J end by 0 bases, with 13 bases between. CDR3 length: 16 amino acids. CDR3 protein: CASSVVVPSNTGELFF. CDR3 DNA: TGCGCCAGCAGCGTGGTGGTGCCGTCGAACACCGGGGAGCTGTTTTTT.

This chain joins TRBV19 and TRBJ2-1, with 10 nucleotides matching TRBD1. Unmatched junction bases numbered 7, after V lost 8 bases and J lost 0 bases. Germline V lookup: CDR1 LNHDA, CDR2 SQIVND (reference sequence). The CDR3 has 16 amino acids. This chain's CDR3 is CASGTGALSSYNEQFF. The CDR3 region has the DNA TGTGCCAGTGGGACAGGGGCCCTCTCCTCCTACAATGAGCAGTTCTTC.

This clonotype has a handful of counts. The chain carries TRBV19 and TRBJ2-7; D is undetermined. Germline V gene data show CDR1 as LNHDA and CDR2 as SQIVND (reference sequence). This CDR3 has 14 residues. V shed 3 bases and J shed 2 bases, with 11 bases lying between them. The CDR3 is CASSILLGAYEQYF. CDR3 nucleotide sequence: TGTGCCAGTAGTATTCTGCTGGGCGCCTACGAGCAGTACTTC.

V gene TRBV18 combines with J gene TRBJ2-1, with D possibly being TRBD1 (6 bases). The CDR3 length is 13 residues. CDR1 is KGHSH, CDR2 LQKENI, per germline. Deletions cut 5 bases from V and 6 bases from J, with 11 bases between. CDR3 sequence: CASSSQGFNEQFF. The CDR3 coding sequence is TGTGCCAGCTCATCCCAGGGGTTCAATGAGCAGTTCTTC.

CDR3 DNA: TGTGCCAGCAGTCGTATGGACCCAGTCTACGAGCAGTACTTC. This encodes CASSRMDPVYEQYF. This chain connects TRBV6-5 to TRBJ2-7, with D unresolved. This CDR3 has 14 amino acids. Germline V gives CDR1 MNHEY, CDR2 SVGAGI. V was trimmed by 5 bases and J by 3 bases, leaving 14 bases between them.

The chain has TRBV7-9 and TRBJ2-1; D might be TRBD1 or TRBD2, each matching 6 bases. From germline, CDR1 is SEHNR and CDR2 FQNEAQ (reference sequence). The CDR3 runs to 13 residues. V gave up 8 bases and J gave up 7 bases, with 15 bases separating them. CDR3 in amino acids: CASSRGPLNEQFF. DNA of the CDR3: TGTGCCAGCTCCCGGGGGCCCTTAAATGAGCAGTTCTTC.